This TCR beta chain was captured by sequencing in a study of blood T cell repertoires in COVID-19. This CDR3 spans 14 amino acids. Trimming cost V 4 bases and J 5 bases, with 13 bases left between them. Per germline, CDR1 SSHAT and CDR2 FNYEAQ (reference sequence). Only in-frame clones appear in the TCRdb table, and some are missing; sequencing was by immunoSEQ multiplex PCR. The sample has about 240,000 clones, about 85% seen once. The receptor's source is a man younger than 40 who had recovered from COVID-19. Sequencing was carried out using peripheral blood. The chain joins TRBV7-7 to TRBJ2-3; D perhaps matches TRBD1 (5 bases). CDR3 in amino acids: CASSSQPGIDTQYF. CDR3 DNA sequence: TGTGCCAGCAGCTCACAACCAGGGATAGATACGCAGTATTTT. Using reference TRBV7-7 and TRBJ2-3 for the parts outside the CDR3, the full variable domain is GAGVSQSPRYKVTKRGQDVTLRCDPISSHATLYWYQQALGQGPEFLTYFNYEAQPDKSGLPSDRFSAERPEGSISTLTIQRTEQRDSAMYRCASSSQPGIDTQYFGPGTRLTVL.